This entry describes one T cell receptor (beta chain). Its cognate antigen is unknown. Produced via immunoSEQ multiplex PCR; TCRdb's table is partial and in-frame only. Among over a million clones listed, around 97% were seen once. The sample comes from a study of shared clonotypes between healthy human individuals. Study observations and caveats: Only blood underwent sampling, and tissue repertoires likely differ.

Sequencing used naive CD4+ T cells sorted from blood. As for subset: CD45RA+ positively selected. The sequence came from a young man in good health.

The CDR3 loop is CAISGGRAAYEQYF. The CDR3 nucleotides read TGTGCCATCAGTGGCGGGAGAGCCGCCTACGAGCAGTACTTC. This rearrangement joins TRBV10-3 to TRBJ2-7; 7 positions match TRBD2. Losses at the gene ends were 4 bases for V and 2 bases for J; bases not matched to a gene: 5. Germline V lookup: CDR1 ENHRY, CDR2 SYGVKD. This CDR3 comprises 14 residues.